One sample yielded the 3 T cell receptor beta chains listed below, sequenced in a study of low-dose radiotherapy and immunotherapy resistance in tumors. With TRAV- and TRBV-specific primers, first-strand cDNA was made, covering the alpha and beta chains. The PCR that amplified TCRs ran for 20 cycles, relying on a constant-region primer and a V-primer adapter. TCRdb analysed the reads with MiXCR anew, one entry per CDR3 protein. The repertoire consists of 100,000 or so distinct CDR3 sequences, with 9.4% occurring once and the leading ten covering about 1%. Specified time point: before trial treatment. The source was PBMCs, collected before treatment. These receptors were taken from a male donor with prostate cancer.

Many counts were recorded for this clonotype. This chain connects TRBV24-1 to TRBJ2-7; maybe TRBD1 (6 bases). Germline V gene data show CDR1 as KGHDR and CDR2 as SFDVKD. Trimming pared 9 bases from V and 0 bases from J, leaving 20 bases between. The CDR3 runs to 16 residues. The CDR3 sequence: CATGDRQAKNSYEQYF. The CDR3 bases are TGTGCCACCGGAGACAGACAGGCGAAAAACTCCTACGAGCAGTACTTC.

This clonotype showed up many times. The chain uses TRBV10-3 and TRBJ2-2, with D perhaps TRBD1 (6 bases). Germline values: CDR1 ENHRY, CDR2 SYGVKD. The CDR3 length is 15 residues. V lost 6 bases, J lost 4 bases, and 15 bases lay in between. The CDR3 spells CAIRGITGPTGELFF. CDR3 DNA sequence: TGTGCCATCAGAGGCATAACAGGGCCCACCGGGGAGCTGTTTTTT.

This clonotype was counted ten times or more. The chain recombines TRBV13 with TRBJ2-1; TRBD1 matches 11 bases. The V and J ends lost 5 bases and 7 bases, in that order; junction bases with no gene match: 7. Germline V gene data show CDR1 as PRHDT and CDR2 as FYEKMQ (reference sequence). The CDR3 sequence is 15 residues long. The CDR3 protein is CASSPKDRGLNEQFF. CDR3 DNA sequence: TGTGCCAGCAGCCCCAAGGACAGGGGGCTTAATGAGCAGTTCTTC.